This T cell receptor beta chain came from a study of shared clonotypes between healthy human individuals. On the study more broadly: Donor composition was a couple of women and three men, aged 18 to 49. A donor's plate count was three for CD4 naive and three for CD4 memory; CD8 naive had two and CD8 memory one. Whole-study findings and limits: Lower generation probabilities were found for non-shared clonotypes than for those shared by all four donors.

CD45RA+ naive and CD45RA-negative memory subsets were separated from CD4+ cells. CDR1 and CDR2 from the germline V gene are LGHNA and YNFKEQ. The CDR3 consists of 21 residues. V trimming: 4 bases; J trimming: 2 bases; junction bases outside the gene matches: 20. The repertoire was sequenced with immunoSEQ multiplex PCR; TCRdb's copy has only in-frame clones and lacks some. The sample includes 2 million to 2.5 million clones, over 90% of them seen just once. Remarks on this clone: Its target is unknown.

The sample consisted of naive CD4+ T cells from PBMCs. Subset denoted: CD45RA+ positively selected. The rearrangement uses TRBV4-2 and TRBJ2-6, with TRBD1 matching over 7 bases. The sequence was obtained from a man between 18 and 29 years old in good health. Some clones in this sample may be carry-over from other donors' samples. The chain's CDR3 is CASSPPGGATGDLAGANVLTF. CDR3 coding DNA: TGTGCCAGCAGCCCGCCAGGTGGGGCTACAGGGGATTTAGCTGGGGCCAACGTCCTGACTTTC.